A single T cell receptor (beta chain) is shown here with its context. This entry comes from a study of Ad26.COV2.S vaccination and SARS-CoV-2 variants. Treatment in this sample: over 15 received Ad26.COV2.S at low or high dose, single or two shots; 5 received placebo; per-sample allocation not given. Sampling took place 63 days after the first vaccine or placebo injection. Sequencing was performed with immunoSEQ multiplex PCR; in TCRdb, only in-frame clones are kept and a portion is missing. The profile shows hundreds of thousands of clones, 75% to 90% of them singletons. From germline, CDR1 is MRHNA and CDR2 SNTAGT. V gave up 2 bases and J gave up 0 bases, with 7 bases separating them. The CDR3 contains 14 residues.

The receptor comes from a person between 18 and 65 years old who received the Ad26.COV2.S COVID-19 vaccine or a placebo. The chain links TRBV6-4 to TRBJ1-1, with D possibly TRBD1 on 5 matching bases. The specimen was peripheral blood, collected in a trial of Ad26.COV2.S vaccine versus placebo. The CDR3 DNA follows: TGTGCCAGCAGTGACGAAGGGGTGAACACTGAAGCTTTCTTT. It encodes CASSDEGVNTEAFF.